This TCR beta chain came from a study of T cell changes during pregnancy in multiple sclerosis. Using immunoSEQ multiplex PCR, the repertoire was profiled, and TCRdb retains in-frame clones only, with some absent. Of approximately 71,000 clones listed, 85% to 95% are singletons. This clone was detected only once. V lost 5 bases, J lost 8 bases, and 3 bases stayed unmatched. The CDR3 length is 12 residues. Germline CDR1 ENHRY, CDR2 SYGVKD. The V and J genes are TRBV10-3 and TRBJ1-2, with TRBD1 matching 9 bases. The TCR comes from a female donor with multiple sclerosis, enrolled in a pregnancy study. Sequenced material: peripheral blood, taken in the third trimester of pregnancy. CDR3 sequence: CAISSGQGGYTF. CDR3 coding DNA: TGTGCCATCAGTTCGGGACAGGGAGGCTACACCTTC.